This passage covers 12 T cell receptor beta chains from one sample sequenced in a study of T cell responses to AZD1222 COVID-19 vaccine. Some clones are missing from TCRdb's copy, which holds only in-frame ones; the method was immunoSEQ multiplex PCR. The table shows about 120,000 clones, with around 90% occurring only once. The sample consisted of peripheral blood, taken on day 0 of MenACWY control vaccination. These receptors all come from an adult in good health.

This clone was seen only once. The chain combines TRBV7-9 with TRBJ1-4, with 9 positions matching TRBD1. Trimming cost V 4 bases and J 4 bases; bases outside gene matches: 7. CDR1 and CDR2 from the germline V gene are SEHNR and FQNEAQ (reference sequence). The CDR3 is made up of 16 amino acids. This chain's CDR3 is CASSSGSDRGNEKLFF. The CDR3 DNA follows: TGTGCCAGCAGCTCTGGCTCGGACAGGGGTAATGAAAAACTGTTTTTT.

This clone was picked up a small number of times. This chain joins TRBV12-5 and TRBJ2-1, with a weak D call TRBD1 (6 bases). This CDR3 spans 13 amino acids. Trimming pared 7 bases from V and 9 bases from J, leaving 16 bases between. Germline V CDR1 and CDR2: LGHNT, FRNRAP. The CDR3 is CASASQGIGEQFF. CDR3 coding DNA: TGTGCTAGTGCCTCTCAGGGGATAGGTGAGCAGTTCTTC.

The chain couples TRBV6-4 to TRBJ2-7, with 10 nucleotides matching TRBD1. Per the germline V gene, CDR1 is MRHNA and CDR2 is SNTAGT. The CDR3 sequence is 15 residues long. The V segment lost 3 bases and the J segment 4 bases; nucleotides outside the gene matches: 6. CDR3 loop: CASSEETGGGYEQYF. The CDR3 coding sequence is TGTGCCAGCAGTGAAGAGACAGGGGGCGGTTACGAGCAGTACTTC.

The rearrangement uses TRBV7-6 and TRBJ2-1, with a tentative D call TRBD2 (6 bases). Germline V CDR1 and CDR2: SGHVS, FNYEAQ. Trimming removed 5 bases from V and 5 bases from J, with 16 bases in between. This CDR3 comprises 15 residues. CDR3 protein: CASSPQGGTNNEQFF. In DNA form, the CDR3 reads TGTGCCAGCAGCCCTCAGGGCGGGACCAACAATGAGCAGTTCTTC.

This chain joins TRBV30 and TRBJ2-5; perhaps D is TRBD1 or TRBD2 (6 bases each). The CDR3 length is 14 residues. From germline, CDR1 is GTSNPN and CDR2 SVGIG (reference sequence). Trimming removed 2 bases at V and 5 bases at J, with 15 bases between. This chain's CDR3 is CAWSSGVRGETQYF. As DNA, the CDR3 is TGTGCCTGGAGTTCGGGGGTTAGGGGGGAGACCCAGTACTTC.

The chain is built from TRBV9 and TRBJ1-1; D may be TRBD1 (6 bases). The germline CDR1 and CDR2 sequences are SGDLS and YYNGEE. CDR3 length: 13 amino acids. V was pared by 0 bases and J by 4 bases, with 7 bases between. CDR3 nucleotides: TGTGCCAGCAGCGTAGAGACAGGCACTGAAGCTTTCTTT. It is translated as CASSVETGTEAFF.

The CDR3 loop is CASSQETGGYTF. The CDR3 region has the DNA TGTGCCAGCAGCCAGGAGACGGGAGGCTACACCTTC. The chain recombines TRBV3-1 (or the pseudogene TRBV3-2) with TRBJ1-2, with D unclear. The CDR3 is 12 amino acids. Germline values: CDR1 LGHDT, CDR2 YNNKEL (reference sequence). The V and J ends lost 3 bases and 8 bases respectively, with 10 bases between them.

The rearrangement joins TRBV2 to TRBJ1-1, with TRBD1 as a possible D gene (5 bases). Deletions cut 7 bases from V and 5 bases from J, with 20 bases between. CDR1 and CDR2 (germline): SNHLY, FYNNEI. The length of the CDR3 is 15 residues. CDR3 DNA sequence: TGTGCCAGCACCGCAGGTGGGGGGTTTAGGACTGAAGCTTTCTTT. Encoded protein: CASTAGGGFRTEAFF.

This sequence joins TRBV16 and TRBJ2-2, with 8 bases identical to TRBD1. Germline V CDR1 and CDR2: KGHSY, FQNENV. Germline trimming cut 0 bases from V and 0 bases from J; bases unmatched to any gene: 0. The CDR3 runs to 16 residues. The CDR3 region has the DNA TGTGCCAGCAGCCAATCGGGACAGGCGAACACCGGGGAGCTGTTTTTT. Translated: CASSQSGQANTGELFF.

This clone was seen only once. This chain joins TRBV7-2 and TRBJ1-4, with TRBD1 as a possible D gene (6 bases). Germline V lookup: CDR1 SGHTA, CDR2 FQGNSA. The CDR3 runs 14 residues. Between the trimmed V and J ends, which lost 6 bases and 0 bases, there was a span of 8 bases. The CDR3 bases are TGTGCCAGCAGTAACAGGGCAACTAATGAAAAACTGTTTTTT. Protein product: CASSNRATNEKLFF.

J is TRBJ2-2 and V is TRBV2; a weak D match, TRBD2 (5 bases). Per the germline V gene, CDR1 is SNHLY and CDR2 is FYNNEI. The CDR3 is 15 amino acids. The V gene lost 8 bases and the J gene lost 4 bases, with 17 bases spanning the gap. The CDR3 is CASSLAGMGTGELFF. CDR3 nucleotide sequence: TGTGCCAGCTCCCTGGCGGGTATGGGCACCGGGGAGCTGTTTTTT.

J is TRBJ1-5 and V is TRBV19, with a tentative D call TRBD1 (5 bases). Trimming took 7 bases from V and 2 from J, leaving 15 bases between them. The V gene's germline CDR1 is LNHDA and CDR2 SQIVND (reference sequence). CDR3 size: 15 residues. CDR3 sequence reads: CASTIGGTRNQPQHF. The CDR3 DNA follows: TGTGCCAGTACAATCGGGGGAACGCGCAATCAGCCCCAGCATTTT.